The 18 T cell receptor beta chains listed next were all sequenced from one sample in a study of T cell responses to AZD1222 COVID-19 vaccine. Only in-frame clones appear in the TCRdb table, and some are missing; sequencing was by immunoSEQ multiplex PCR. The sample contains about 200,000 clones, approximately 90% of which appear only once. This specimen was peripheral blood, taken 28 days after the second dose of the MenACWY control vaccine. These receptors all come from an adult who received the MenACWY meningococcal vaccine as a control.

This chain connects TRBV30 to TRBJ1-4; D not resolved. Germline values: CDR1 GTSNPN, CDR2 SVGIG (reference sequence). V shed 1 base and J shed 0 bases, with 3 bases lying between them. CDR3 size: 13 residues. In nucleotides, the CDR3 is TGTGCCTGGAGTGGATCAACTAATGAAAAACTGTTTTTT. Amino acids: CAWSGSTNEKLFF.

With respect to this clone: The same CDR3 also results from other DNA sequences found in this sample. The rearrangement joins TRBV3-1 (or the pseudogene TRBV3-2) to TRBJ2-7; TRBD2 matches at 7 bases. Germline V gives CDR1 LGHDT, CDR2 YNNKEL (reference sequence). With V trimmed by 3 bases and J by 6 bases, 2 bases remained unmatched. This CDR3 contains 12 residues. The DNA of the CDR3 is TGTGCCAGCAGCCATTCTAGCGGCGAGCAGTACTTC. Its protein is CASSHSSGEQYF.

The chain combines TRBV18 with TRBJ1-2; D is perhaps TRBD1 (5 bases). Germline V CDR1 and CDR2: KGHSH, LQKENI. The V and J ends lost 4 bases and 2 bases respectively, with 17 bases between them. The CDR3 sequence is 16 residues long. CDR3 nucleotide sequence: TGTGCCAGCTCACGCGACCCCTGGGACGGAAACTATGGCTACACCTTC. This sequence encodes CASSRDPWDGNYGYTF.

This sequence joins TRBV19 and TRBJ1-2; no clear D. The germline V gene encodes CDR1 LNHDA and CDR2 SQIVND (reference sequence). The V and J ends lost 2 bases and 8 bases respectively, with 9 bases between them. This CDR3 is 12 amino acids long. The CDR3 sequence is CASSITGKGYTF. The CDR3 DNA follows: TGTGCCAGTAGTATAACCGGGAAGGGCTACACCTTC.

The chain joins TRBV7-2 to TRBJ1-2; D not resolved. Trimming took 5 bases from V and 4 from J, leaving 8 bases between them. CDR1 is SGHTA, CDR2 FQGNSA, per germline. The length of the CDR3 is 12 residues. The CDR3 coding sequence is TGTGCCAGCAGCCCGGCCGCCTATGGCTACACCTTC. Its protein product is CASSPAAYGYTF.

The chain carries TRBV7-2 and TRBJ1-5, with 10 bases matching TRBD1. V shed 3 bases and J 2 bases; nucleotides not matched to a gene: 4. CDR1 SGHTA and CDR2 FQGNSA come from the germline V gene. The CDR3 totals 16 residues. CDR3: CASSLGQGMGNQPQHF. Written as DNA, the CDR3 is TGTGCCAGCAGCTTGGGACAGGGGATGGGCAATCAGCCCCAGCATTTT.

This chain connects TRBV6-5 to TRBJ2-1; D ambiguous. This CDR3 region has 13 residues. The germline gives CDR1 MNHEY, CDR2 SVGAGI. The V and J ends lost 5 bases and 0 bases respectively, with 5 bases between them. The CDR3 loop is CASSLSSYNEQFF. The CDR3 DNA reads as TGTGCCAGCAGTCTCTCCTCCTACAATGAGCAGTTCTTC.

The J gene is TRBJ2-7, the V gene TRBV19; 14 bases line up with TRBD2. The germline V gene encodes CDR1 LNHDA and CDR2 SQIVND (reference sequence). Trimming cost V 6 bases and J 9 bases; bases outside gene matches: 4. CDR3 length: 13 residues. CDR3 bases: TGTGCCAGTAGAGGGACTAGCGGGAGCTTGCAGTACTTC. It translates to CASRGTSGSLQYF.

The J gene is TRBJ2-4, the V gene TRBV28; D possibly uses TRBD1 or TRBD2 (5 bases each). V was trimmed by 5 bases and J by 7 bases, leaving 24 bases between them. The CDR3 consists of 17 residues. CDR1 and CDR2 (germline): MDHEN, SYDVKM. Here the CDR3 DNA reads TGTGCCAGCAGTCCACCGCCCGGGACCCCCTGGGGGAACATTCAGTACTTC. Translating gives CASSPPPGTPWGNIQYF.

V usage is TRBV3-1 (or the pseudogene TRBV3-2) and J usage is TRBJ2-1; 7 nucleotides match TRBD1. Trimming removed 4 bases from V and 3 bases from J; junction bases left unmatched: 3. The germline V gene has CDR1 LGHDT and CDR2 YNNKEL (reference sequence). This CDR3 is 14 amino acids long. DNA for the CDR3: TGTGCCAGCAGCCTCCGGACAGGCTACAATGAGCAGTTCTTC. Protein sequence: CASSLRTGYNEQFF.

V is TRBV12-5 and J is TRBJ2-2, with D unresolved. V was cut by 5 bases and J by 7 bases, with 8 bases left in between. In germline, CDR1 is LGHNT, CDR2 FRNRAP. The CDR3 runs 12 residues. CDR3 in amino acids: CASGIPHGELFF. CDR3 nucleotides: TGTGCTAGTGGTATCCCCCACGGGGAGCTGTTTTTT.

This rearrangement joins TRBV6-2 or TRBV6-3 to TRBJ2-7; TRBD2 matches at 10 bases. Germline V gene lookup returns CDR1 MNHEY and CDR2 SVGEGT. The CDR3 has 18 amino acids. J lost 4 bases, V lost 7 bases, and 19 bases had no gene match. The CDR3 nucleotides are TGTGCCAGCACCCCGGCGCTCCATCTAGCGGGAGACTCTTACGAGCAGTACTTC. Encoded protein: CASTPALHLAGDSYEQYF.

The chain recombines TRBV4-3 with TRBJ2-4; a possible D gene is TRBD2 (6 bases). This CDR3 contains 21 residues. Trimming removed 1 base from V and 3 bases from J, with 28 bases in between. Germline values: CDR1 LGHNA, CDR2 YSLEER. DNA for the CDR3: TGCGCCAGCAGCCAAGTTGATCGGGTGGAGGGTGACGGGAATGGCAAAAACATTCAGTACTTC. This sequence encodes CASSQVDRVEGDGNGKNIQYF.

With regard to this clone: The germline gene is not matched at one end of the junction; a read error may be the cause. The V and J genes are TRBV19 and TRBJ2-7; tentatively, D is TRBD1 (7 bases). CDR1 LNHDA and CDR2 SQIVND come from the germline V gene (reference sequence). The CDR3 is 14 residues long. CDR3 protein: CASSRGQGQYVQYF. Here the CDR3 DNA reads TGTGCCAGTAGTCGGGGGCAGGGACAGTACGTGCAGTACTTC.

The V gene is TRBV6-5, the J gene TRBJ1-1; D perhaps matches TRBD1 (5 bases). The CDR3 spans 13 residues. Germline V CDR1 and CDR2: MNHEY, SVGAGI. Trimming left V 6 bases short and J 4 bases short, with 12 bases between. This CDR3 is CASSASGGTEAFF. In DNA, the CDR3 is TGTGCCAGCAGCGCCTCGGGGGGCACTGAAGCTTTCTTT.

J is TRBJ2-2 and V is TRBV19; 10 bases fit TRBD2. In germline, CDR1 is LNHDA, CDR2 SQIVND (reference sequence). The CDR3 runs to 15 residues. The J segment lost 4 bases and the V segment lost 3 bases, leaving 2 bases of the junction unmatched. The CDR3 nucleotides are TGTGCCAGTAGTATGCTAGCGGGGGTCACCGGGGAGCTGTTTTTT. Encoded protein: CASSMLAGVTGELFF.

This chain connects TRBV11-3 to TRBJ2-7; TRBD1 matches 7 bases. Germline V gives CDR1 SGHNT, CDR2 YENEEA. The CDR3 has 12 residues. V shed 4 bases and J 7 bases; nucleotides not matched to a gene: 4. In DNA form, the CDR3 reads TGTGCCAGCAGCTCGACAGGGTGGGAGCAGTACTTC. Translating it yields CASSSTGWEQYF.

J is TRBJ1-1 and V is TRBV19, with no clear D. The V end was cut by 3 bases, the J end by 4 bases, with 15 bases between. This CDR3 has 15 residues. Germline V lookup: CDR1 LNHDA, CDR2 SQIVND (reference sequence). CDR3 region: CASSIVVGGGTEAFF. The CDR3 nucleotides read TGTGCCAGTAGTATTGTTGTAGGAGGAGGCACTGAAGCTTTCTTT. The full variable domain, with the rest looked up from reference TRBV19 and TRBJ1-1, is DGGITQSPKYLFRKEGQNVTLSCEQNLNHDAMYWYRQDPGQGLRLIYYSQIVNDFQKGDIAEGYSVSREKKESFPLTVTSAQKNPTAFYLCASSIVVGGGTEAFFGQGTRLTVV.